This T cell receptor (beta chain) was identified in a study of pediatric ulcerative colitis. There are 15 residues in the CDR3. Trimming removed 5 bases from V and 2 bases from J, with 13 bases in between. CDR1 LNHDA and CDR2 SQIVND come from the germline V gene (reference sequence). Measured with immunoSEQ multiplex PCR; TCRdb has only the in-frame clones, and not every one. The sample includes some 60,000 clones, 70% to 85% of them seen just once. This clone was counted between two and nine times. Antigen specificity is unknown. Points from the study as a whole: A couple of patients had blood samples with substantially reduced template counts.

What was sequenced was blood. The chain has TRBV19 and TRBJ1-5; D uncertain. This clonotype was obtained from a boy younger than 18 with moderate ulcerative colitis. This CDR3 reads CASSLEEAGNQPQHF. The DNA of the CDR3 is TGTGCCAGTAGTTTGGAGGAGGCAGGCAATCAGCCCCAGCATTTT.